The 10 T cell receptor beta chains reported below all come from one sample, sequenced in a study of T-cell memory formation after mild COVID-19. Using its own MiXCR run on the 5' RACE reads, TCRdb lists one record per CDR3 protein. This repertoire shows 310,000 or so distinct CDR3 sequences, around a sixth found once; its top ten account for over 20%. The sequencing sample was made of PBMCs or a T cell subset sorted from them (not recorded which). The receptors derive from a man younger than 30 who had mild COVID-19 (a few samples of this study predate the infection). Cell type and time point are not known.

Only a few counts were recorded for this clonotype. The rearrangement uses TRBV3-1 and TRBJ2-1; 13 bases are shared with TRBD2. CDR1 is LGHDT and CDR2 is YNNKEL in the germline V gene (reference sequence). Trimming cost V 4 bases and J 0 bases; bases outside gene matches: 6. The CDR3 has 18 residues. DNA of the CDR3: TGTGCCAGCAGCCGTAGACTAGCGGGGGGCAGCTCCTACAATGAGCAGTTCTTC. Its protein product is CASSRRLAGGSSYNEQFF.

V is TRBV7-9 and J is TRBJ2-2; D is undetermined. Between the trimmed V and J ends, which lost 1 base and 6 bases, there was a span of 21 bases. The CDR3 length is 18 residues. CDR1 is SEHNR and CDR2 is FQNEAQ in the germline V gene (reference sequence). The CDR3 nucleotides are TGTGCCAGCAGCTTAGGGTCTCAATCGGTCCAGGCTCCCGGGGAGCTGTTTTTT. The encoded protein is CASSLGSQSVQAPGELFF.

This clonotype has just a few counts. The chain couples TRBV4-1 to TRBJ1-5, with D unclear. With 4 bases removed from V and 2 bases from J, the gap between germline ends came to 18 bases. CDR1 is MGHRA and CDR2 is YSYEKL in the germline V gene. The CDR3 is 17 residues long. The CDR3 reads CASSPKAQTYGNQPQHF. As DNA, the CDR3 is TGCGCCAGCAGCCCGAAGGCCCAGACCTATGGCAATCAGCCCCAGCATTTT.

This clonotype was seen only a few times. V and J are TRBV12-3 or TRBV12-4 and TRBJ1-5; D gene ambiguous. The CDR3 runs 14 residues. The germline V and J ends were trimmed by 2 bases and 3 bases, with 8 bases remaining between them. CDR3 nucleotides: TGTGCCAGCAGTTTAAACAGCTACAATCAGCCCCAGCATTTT. Residues: CASSLNSYNQPQHF.

A few counts support this clonotype. The chain uses TRBV4-3 and TRBJ2-1; 8 nucleotides match TRBD1. Germline CDR1 LGHNA, CDR2 YSLEER. This CDR3 is 15 amino acids long. The junction had 8 bases not matched to a gene; V was cut back by 3 bases and J by 7 bases. The CDR3 DNA reads TGCGCCAGCAGCCAGAGCGACAGGGGTAGGAATGAGCAGTTCTTC. It is translated as CASSQSDRGRNEQFF.

There are a few counts of this clonotype. The rearrangement joins TRBV6-2 or TRBV6-3 to TRBJ1-5, with D possibly being TRBD1 (6 bases). The V gene lost 6 bases and the J gene lost 5 bases, with 11 bases spanning the gap. Germline assignment: CDR1 MNHEY and CDR2 SVGEGT. The CDR3 is 13 residues long. CDR3 coding DNA: TGTGCCAGCAGCGACAGGAGTTATCAGCCCCAGCATTTT. Protein sequence: CASSDRSYQPQHF.

A remark on this clonotype: Its ends do not fully match the called genes, so a read error is possible. The chain has TRBV5-1 and TRBJ2-2; TRBD2 might be the D (5 bases). The CDR3 spans 14 residues. The germline V gene encodes CDR1 SGHRS and CDR2 YFSETQ. The chain's CDR3 is CASSLRLNTGEQFF. CDR3 DNA sequence: TGCGCCAGCAGCTTGAGATTGAACACCGGGGAGCAGTTTTTT.

The chain has TRBV11-2 and TRBJ2-2, with D perhaps given as TRBD1 or TRBD2 (5 bases each). The CDR3 runs to 15 residues. V lost 2 bases, J lost 4 bases, and 11 bases lay in between. Germline lookup yields CDR1 SGHAT and CDR2 FQNNGV. In nucleotides, the CDR3 is TGTGCCAGCAGCTTAAGGCAGGGAGCCACCGGGGAGCTGTTTTTT. Translation gives CASSLRQGATGELFF. The full variable domain, its missing parts supplied by reference TRBV11-2 and TRBJ2-2, is EAGVAQSPRYKIIEKRQSVAFWCNPISGHATLYWYQQILGQGPKLLIQFQNNGVVDDSQLPKDRFSAERLKGVDSTLKIQPAKLEDSAVYLCASSLRQGATGELFFGEGSRLTVL.

There are a few counts of this clonotype. The chain employs TRBV27 and TRBJ1-6, with D hard to call. Trimming removed 0 bases at V and 0 bases at J, with 15 bases between. From germline, CDR1 is MNHEY and CDR2 SMNVEV (reference sequence). This CDR3 region has 19 residues. The CDR3 DNA reads TGTGCCAGCAGTTTATCTGCAGGTTCGGGGAGCTCCTATAATTCACCCCTCCACTTT. Amino acids: CASSLSAGSGSSYNSPLHF.

This clonotype was counted only a few times. The V gene is TRBV20-1, the J gene TRBJ2-7; D might be TRBD2 (6 bases). Looked up from germline, CDR1 is DFQATT and CDR2 is SNEGSKA (reference sequence). The ends were cut back, 0 bases at V and 7 bases at J, with 13 bases in the middle. The CDR3 length is 13 residues. CDR3 loop: CSARDVEGMEQYV. In nucleotides, the CDR3 is TGCAGTGCTAGAGATGTGGAGGGAATGGAGCAGTACGTC.